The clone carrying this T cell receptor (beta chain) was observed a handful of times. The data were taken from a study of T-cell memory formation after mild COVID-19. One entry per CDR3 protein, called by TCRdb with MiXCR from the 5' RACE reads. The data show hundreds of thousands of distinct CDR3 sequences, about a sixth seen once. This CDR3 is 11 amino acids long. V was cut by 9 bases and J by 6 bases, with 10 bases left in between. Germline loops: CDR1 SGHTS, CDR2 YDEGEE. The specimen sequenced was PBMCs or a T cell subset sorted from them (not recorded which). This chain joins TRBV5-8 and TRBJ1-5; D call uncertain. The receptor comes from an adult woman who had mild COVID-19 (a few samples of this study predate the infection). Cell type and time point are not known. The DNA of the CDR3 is TGTGCCACCAACTCGGGTCAGCCCCAGCATTTT. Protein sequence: CATNSGQPQHF.